Detailed here is one TCR beta chain. The data were taken from a study of blood T cell repertoires in COVID-19. Looking at the study overall: Acute-phase and convalescent COVID-19 samples originated in the United States, Italy and Spain.

CDR1 and CDR2 (germline): SGHTA, FQGNSA. Trimming took 4 bases from V and 4 from J, leaving 8 bases between them. This CDR3 comprises 13 residues. In the original workflow: Amplification from reference gene primers served as the basis for estimated nucleated cell counts. Profiled with immunoSEQ multiplex PCR; TCRdb holds only in-frame clones, not every one. D and trimming were read from the DNA, whereas the V and J calls and clone size are those reported in that table. The sample includes approximately 250,000 clones, 85% to 90% of them seen just once. The sequencing input was PBMCs or T cells enriched from blood (not recorded which). This receptor was identified in a woman in her 30s with acute COVID-19. This rearrangement joins TRBV7-2 to TRBJ1-3; TRBD1 might be the D (5 bases). The CDR3 reads CASSSGQGNTIYF. The CDR3 DNA follows: TGTGCCAGCAGCTCCGGACAAGGAAACACCATATATTTT.